The rows below give T cell receptor beta chains drawn from one sample of a study of cytomegalovirus exposure and HLA in healthy donors. Data came from immunoSEQ multiplex PCR; TCRdb stores just in-frame clones and leaves some out. This sample yields fewer than 200,000 clones, of which roughly nine tenths are seen a single time; 6% to 8.5% belongs to the top ten. Sequencing input: PBMCs. Receptor source: a man between 25 and 39 years old in good health and CMV-seropositive. Both conserved end residues are part of each CDR3. D genes are given only for firm matches. The listing skips clone size in some rows; elsewhere it reads once, few, many or a size class.

size,D,V,J,CDR3,DNA
.,TRBD1,TRBV6-5,TRBJ2-7,CASSPQTGQRYEQYF,TGTGCCAGCAGCCCACAGACGGGACAGAGATACGAGCAGTACTTC
.,TRBD1,TRBV15,TRBJ2-2,CATSRFPGQGSGELFF,TGTGCCACCAGCAGATTCCCGGGACAGGGTTCCGGGGAGCTGTTTTTT
.,.,TRBV2,TRBJ1-1,CASRDSGRGTEAFF,TGTGCCAGCAGGGACAGCGGTAGAGGCACTGAAGCTTTCTTT
few,.,TRBV9,TRBJ1-1,CASSVQEGGLKF,TGTGCCAGCAGCGTACAGGAGGGAGGGCTGAAATTT
.,.,TRBV18,TRBJ1-1,CASSPRLSTGNSEAFF,TGTGCCAGCTCACCACGGCTGTCGACGGGGAACAGTGAAGCTTTCTTT
.,TRBD1,TRBV6-6,TRBJ1-2,CASSRDSVSNYGYTF,TGTGCCAGCAGTCGGGACAGCGTTTCTAACTATGGCTACACCTTC
.,.,TRBV6-5,TRBJ2-2,CASNRGRTGELFF,TGTGCCAGCAACCGGGGGCGAACCGGGGAGCTGTTTTTT
.,.,TRBV6-6,TRBJ2-7,CASPSGEQYF,TGTGCCAGCCCCTCCGGGGAGCAGTACTTC
.,TRBD1,TRBV9,TRBJ2-6,CASSVDRALSGANVLTF,TGTGCCAGCAGCGTGGACAGGGCCCTCTCTGGGGCCAACGTCCTGACTTTC
.,.,TRBV28,TRBJ2-7,CASSSYLRDISYEQYF,TGTGCCAGCAGTTCGTACCTCCGAGACATATCCTACGAGCAGTACTTC
.,.,TRBV19,TRBJ2-7,CASSYLGGYEQYF,TGTGCCAGTAGTTATCTGGGTGGGTACGAGCAGTACTTC
.,TRBD1,TRBV9,TRBJ2-1,CASSKPGQGYNEQFF,TGTGCCAGCAGCAAACCGGGACAGGGGTACAATGAGCAGTTCTTC
once,TRBD2,TRBV7-6,TRBJ2-2,CASSRNSGTNTGELFF,TGTGCCAGCAGCCGGAATAGCGGGACGAACACCGGGGAGCTGTTTTTT
.,.,TRBV5-1,TRBJ2-7,CASSLGEPDEQYF,TGCGCCAGCAGCTTGGGGGAGCCCGACGAGCAGTACTTC
.,.,TRBV9,TRBJ2-1,CASSPNGGDFDEQFF,TGTGCCAGCAGCCCCAACGGGGGCGACTTCGATGAGCAGTTCTTC
.,TRBD2,TRBV6-5,TRBJ2-7,CASSPGLAQIYEQYF,TGTGCCAGCAGTCCCGGACTAGCACAAATCTACGAGCAGTACTTC
many,TRBD1,TRBV6-1,TRBJ1-2,CASRQGFGESYGYTF,TGTGCCAGCAGACAGGGGTTCGGGGAGAGCTATGGCTACACCTTC
.,TRBD1,TRBV6-1,TRBJ2-2,CASNLDRGYTGELFF,TGTGCCAGCAACCTGGACAGGGGGTACACCGGGGAGCTGTTTTTT
many,.,TRBV6-6,TRBJ2-7,CASAEEGYEQYF,TGTGCCAGCGCAGAGGAGGGTTACGAGCAGTACTTC
.,.,TRBV7-6,TRBJ2-3,CASSLALTRDTDTQYF,TGTGCCAGCAGCTTAGCGCTGACTAGGGACACAGATACGCAGTATTTT
once,.,TRBV11-3,TRBJ2-7,CASSLATSQRPYEQYF,TGTGCCAGCAGCTTAGCGACATCCCAAAGACCGTACGAGCAGTACTTC
.,TRBD1,TRBV6-5,TRBJ1-1,CASSNHRGLNTEAFF,TGTGCCAGCAGCAACCACAGGGGGCTGAACACTGAAGCTTTCTTT
.,TRBD2,TRBV14,TRBJ2-1,CASSQPGLADYNEQFF,TGTGCCAGCAGCCAGCCGGGACTAGCGGACTACAATGAGCAGTTCTTC
.,TRBD1,TRBV27,TRBJ2-5,CASSFRGRGETQYF,TGTGCCAGCAGTTTCAGGGGGCGAGGGGAGACCCAGTACTTC
.,TRBD2,TRBV6-1,TRBJ2-3,CASSRLAGGSDTQYF,TGTGCCAGCAGCAGACTAGCGGGGGGGTCTGATACGCAGTATTTT
.,.,TRBV30,TRBJ1-2,CAWRGAISRYGYTF,TGTGCCTGGAGGGGTGCCATCTCCCGCTATGGCTACACCTTC
.,.,TRBV9,TRBJ2-7,CASSASWTASHYEQYF,TGTGCCAGCAGCGCTTCGTGGACCGCATCCCACTACGAGCAGTACTTC